This TCR beta chain was recovered during a study of blood T cell repertoires in COVID-19. Study information: The United States, Italy and Spain provided the acute and convalescent COVID-19 samples. Sources were T cells, B-cell-depleted T cells, or PBMCs; the material itself was cDNA or gDNA.

TCRdb's copy holds only in-frame clones and misses some; the assay was immunoSEQ multiplex PCR. The data show approximately 300,000 clones, with roughly 90% seen just once and more than 3% held by the top ten. Germline CDR1 and CDR2: LNHDA and SQIVND (reference sequence). With V trimmed by 6 bases and J by 6 bases, 10 bases remained unmatched. The CDR3 sequence is 15 residues long. This chain joins TRBV19 and TRBJ2-7, with 11 positions matching TRBD2. This TCR was sampled from a woman between 50 and 59 years old with active or convalescent COVID-19. Material for sequencing was peripheral blood. CDR3 residues: CASSLQLAGVREQYF. The DNA for the CDR3 is TGTGCCAGTAGCCTTCAACTAGCGGGAGTTCGCGAGCAGTACTTC.